This T cell receptor beta chain was identified during a study of memory CD4+ T cells and cytomegalovirus serostatus. Regarding this clone: Its cognate antigen is unknown.

Generated by immunoSEQ multiplex PCR, the TCRdb table keeps only in-frame clones and is missing some. The sample has 40,000 to 55,000 clones, under 90% seen once. Single viable CD3+CD4+CD8-CD45RO+ cells were sorted as the memory CD4+ T cells. Study-wide results and limits: The CMV-associated TCR signature appears largely within the CD4+ memory repertoire.

The receptor comes from an adult in good health and CMV-seronegative. Input material: memory CD4+ T cells from blood.

CDR3 residues: CASSNRGDNLYEQYF. The CDR3 nucleotides read TGTGCCAGCAGTAACAGAGGGGACAACCTCTACGAGCAGTACTTC. The V and J genes are TRBV28 and TRBJ2-7, with D perhaps matching TRBD1 (6 bases). V lost 5 bases, J lost 3 bases, and 17 bases lay in between. The CDR3 totals 15 residues. Germline-derived CDR1 and CDR2 are MDHEN and SYDVKM.